This T cell receptor (beta chain) was captured by sequencing in a study of graft-versus-host responses after intestinal transplantation. Profiling relied on immunoSEQ multiplex PCR, and the TCRdb table lists in-frame clones only, not all of them. This table holds some 24,000 clones, approximately 83% found once. Source: PBMCs, taken around 440 days after intestinal transplant. This TCR was sampled from a human patient who received an intestinal transplant, so some T cells may come from the graft donor.

This CDR3 reads CASTRTALTDSYNSPLHF. The CDR3 DNA is TGCGCCAGCACCCGGACAGCCCTTACCGACTCCTATAATTCACCCCTCCACTTT. The chain combines TRBV5-1 with TRBJ1-6; D perhaps matches TRBD1 (6 bases). The germline V gene encodes CDR1 SGHRS and CDR2 YFSETQ. The CDR3 runs to 18 residues. The V and J ends lost 6 bases and 0 bases respectively, with 19 bases between them.